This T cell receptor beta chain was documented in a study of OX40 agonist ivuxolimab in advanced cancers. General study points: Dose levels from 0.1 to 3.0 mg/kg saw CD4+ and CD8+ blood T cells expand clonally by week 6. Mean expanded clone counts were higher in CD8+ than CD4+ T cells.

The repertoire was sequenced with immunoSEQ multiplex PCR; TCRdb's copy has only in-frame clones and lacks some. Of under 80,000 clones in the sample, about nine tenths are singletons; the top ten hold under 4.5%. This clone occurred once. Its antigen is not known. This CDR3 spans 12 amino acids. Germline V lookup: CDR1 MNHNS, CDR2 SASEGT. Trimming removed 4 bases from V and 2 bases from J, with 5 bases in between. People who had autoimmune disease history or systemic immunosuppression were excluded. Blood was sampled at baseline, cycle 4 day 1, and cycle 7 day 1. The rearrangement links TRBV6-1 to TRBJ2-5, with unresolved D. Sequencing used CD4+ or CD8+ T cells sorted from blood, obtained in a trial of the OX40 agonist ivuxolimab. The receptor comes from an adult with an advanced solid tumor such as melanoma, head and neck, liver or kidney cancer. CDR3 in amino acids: CASSARQETQYF. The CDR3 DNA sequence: TGTGCCAGCAGTGCCAGGCAAGAGACCCAGTACTTC.